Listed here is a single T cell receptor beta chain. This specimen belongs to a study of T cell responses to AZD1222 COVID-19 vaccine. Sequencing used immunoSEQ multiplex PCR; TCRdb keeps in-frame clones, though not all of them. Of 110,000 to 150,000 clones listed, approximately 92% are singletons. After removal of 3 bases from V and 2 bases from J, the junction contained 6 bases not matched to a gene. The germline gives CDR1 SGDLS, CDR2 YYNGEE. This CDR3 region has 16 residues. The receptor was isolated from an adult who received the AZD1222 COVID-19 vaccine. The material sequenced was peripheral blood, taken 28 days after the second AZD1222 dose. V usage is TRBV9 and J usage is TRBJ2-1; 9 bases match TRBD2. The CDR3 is CASSAPSGTTYNEQFF. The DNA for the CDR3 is TGTGCCAGCAGCGCTCCTAGCGGGACGACCTACAATGAGCAGTTCTTC.